The 18 T cell receptor beta chains below were found in one sample sequenced in a study of shared clonotypes between healthy human individuals. As defined, naive CD8 cells were CD45RO-negative and positively selected for CCR7, with terminally differentiated effector memory CD45RA+ cells excluded. Only in-frame clones appear in the TCRdb table, and some are missing; sequencing was by immunoSEQ multiplex PCR. The sample lists under 2,000,000 clones; approximately 94% were seen once. Sequencing was carried out using naive CD8+ T cells sorted from blood. Source of these receptors: a young man in good health.

This clone was counted a single time. CDR3 nucleotides: TGTGCCAGCAGCCAGGGTCGACAGGGGGCTAACTATGGCTACACCTTC. Translated: CASSQGRQGANYGYTF. This chain links TRBV14 with TRBJ1-2, with 9 bases identical to TRBD1. V gave up 3 bases and J gave up 0 bases; unmatched junction bases: 5. Germline V lookup: CDR1 SGHDN, CDR2 FVKESK. CDR3 length: 16 residues.

The V and J genes are TRBV30 and TRBJ2-1; TRBD1 agrees at 9 bases. CDR1 is GTSNPN, CDR2 SVGIG, per germline (reference sequence). This CDR3 spans 15 amino acids. V lost 2 bases and J lost 8; bases outside the gene matches: 10. The CDR3 loop is CAWSSTGTGKDEQFF. The CDR3 bases are TGTGCCTGGAGTTCAACGGGGACAGGGAAAGATGAGCAGTTCTTC.

Note on this clone: The sample has other DNA sequences that encode this CDR3 too. The rearrangement joins TRBV4-1 to TRBJ1-5; D is uncertain. Germline CDR1 reads MGHRA; CDR2 reads YSYEKL. CDR3 length: 16 amino acids. The germline V and J ends were trimmed by 0 bases and 0 bases, with 9 bases remaining between them. The CDR3 sequence is CASSQDVSYSNQPQHF. The CDR3 nucleotides are TGCGCCAGCAGCCAAGATGTAAGTTATAGCAATCAGCCCCAGCATTTT.

This rearrangement joins TRBV19 to TRBJ2-1; 10 bases are shared with TRBD2. Unmatched junction bases numbered 6, after V lost 5 bases and J lost 8 bases. Germline CDR1 LNHDA, CDR2 SQIVND (reference sequence). CDR3 length equals 14 residues. The CDR3 loop is CASSWASGSDEQFF. The CDR3 DNA is TGTGCCAGTAGTTGGGCTAGCGGGAGCGATGAGCAGTTCTTC.

J is TRBJ1-1 and V is TRBV2, with unresolved D. CDR1 is SNHLY and CDR2 is FYNNEI in the germline V gene. This CDR3 contains 14 residues. V lost 3 bases, J lost 5 bases, and 13 bases lay in between. Here the CDR3 DNA reads TGTGCCAGCAGTGACCTCACGCATGCAACTGAAGCTTTCTTT. Amino acid sequence: CASSDLTHATEAFF.

V and J are TRBV6-1 and TRBJ1-4; no reliable D call. Germline-derived CDR1 and CDR2 are MNHNS and SASEGT. This CDR3 has 14 residues. Trimming took off 6 bases at V and 0 bases at J, with 8 bases between the two ends. In DNA form, the CDR3 reads TGTGCCAGCAGGGGCGGGGCAACTAATGAAAAACTGTTTTTT. Translated, it gives CASRGGATNEKLFF.

The J gene is TRBJ1-2, the V gene TRBV5-4, with 10 bases identical to TRBD1. The CDR3 is made up of 15 amino acids. With V trimmed by 4 bases and J by 3 bases, 6 bases remained unmatched. Germline loops: CDR1 SGHNT, CDR2 YYREEE (reference sequence). The CDR3 loop reads CASSVTGGADYGYTF. DNA for the CDR3: TGTGCCAGCAGCGTGACAGGGGGCGCGGACTATGGCTACACCTTC.

The chain carries TRBV13 and TRBJ1-2; 8 bases line up with TRBD1. CDR3 length equals 14 residues. Germline V gives CDR1 PRHDT, CDR2 FYEKMQ (reference sequence). The junction had 2 bases not matched to a gene; V was cut back by 2 bases and J by 3 bases. The CDR3 spells CASSLPTGDYGYTF. CDR3 DNA: TGTGCCAGCAGCTTACCGACAGGGGACTATGGCTACACCTTC.

The rearrangement uses TRBV5-1 and TRBJ1-1; no definite D call. There are 14 residues in the CDR3. CDR1 and CDR2 (germline): SGHRS, YFSETQ. V lost 7 bases to trimming and J lost 7 bases, with 20 bases between them. CDR3 coding DNA: TGCGCCAGCTCAGAGGCGGGAGGAACCCGTGAAGCTTTCTTT. Its protein is CASSEAGGTREAFF.

This chain links TRBV7-9 with TRBJ1-1; TRBD1 aligns across 7 bases. The length of the CDR3 is 15 residues. After removal of 2 bases from V and 2 bases from J, the junction contained 5 bases not matched to a gene. Germline CDR1 reads SEHNR; CDR2 reads FQNEAQ (reference sequence). The CDR3 is CASSLQEGANTEAFF. The CDR3 region has the DNA TGTGCCAGCAGCTTACAGGAGGGGGCAAACACTGAAGCTTTCTTT.

As for this clone: The same CDR3 is also encoded by other DNA sequences in this sample. V is TRBV4-1 and J is TRBJ2-3; no clear D gene. Looked up from germline, CDR1 is MGHRA and CDR2 is YSYEKL. CDR3 length equals 13 residues. V shed 4 bases and J shed 2 bases, with 7 bases lying between them. The CDR3 loop reads CASSLRTTDTQYF. CDR3 DNA: TGCGCCAGCAGCCTAAGGACCACAGATACGCAGTATTTT.

The V and J genes are TRBV6-6 and TRBJ2-7; D may be TRBD2 (5 bases). V gave up 6 bases and J gave up 1 base, with 19 bases separating them. The V gene's germline CDR1 is MNHNY and CDR2 SVGAGI (reference sequence). The CDR3 spans 16 residues. The CDR3, as DNA: TGTGCCAGCAGGGACTTGGCCGGGGTGGGGTCCTACGAGCAGTACTTC. Translated, it gives CASRDLAGVGSYEQYF.

This chain uses TRBV7-2 with TRBJ1-3; 8 positions match TRBD1. The germline V gene has CDR1 SGHTA and CDR2 FQGNSA. V lost 5 bases and J lost 2; bases outside the gene matches: 5. CDR3 length equals 15 residues. The CDR3 loop reads CASSLDRGAGNTIYF. The CDR3 bases are TGTGCCAGCAGCCTCGACAGGGGCGCTGGAAACACCATATATTTT.

This chain connects TRBV10-2 to TRBJ2-2, with TRBD2 matching 9 bases. V gave up 3 bases and J gave up 5 bases; unmatched junction bases: 1. Germline lookup yields CDR1 WSHSY and CDR2 SAAADI. CDR3 length: 14 amino acids. Here the CDR3 reads CASSEAGGTGELFF. The CDR3 DNA reads as TGCGCCAGCAGTGAAGCGGGGGGAACCGGGGAGCTGTTTTTT.

This rearrangement joins TRBV7-6 to TRBJ2-2; TRBD1 agrees at 7 bases. There are 15 residues in the CDR3. Germline lookup yields CDR1 SGHVS and CDR2 FNYEAQ. J was trimmed by 5 bases and V by 5 bases; bases with no gene match: 8. CDR3 in DNA: TGTGCCAGCAGCCCATCCGGGACAGAAACCGGGGAGCTGTTTTTT. It yields the protein CASSPSGTETGELFF.

The rearrangement joins TRBV7-4 to TRBJ2-5, with 8 bases fitting TRBD2. Germline assignment: CDR1 SGHVT and CDR2 SQSDAQ. J gave up 5 bases and V 5 bases, and 13 bases lay outside the gene matches. CDR3 length: 16 amino acids. CDR3 sequence reads: CASSHTGTRSWETQYF. CDR3 bases: TGTGCCAGCAGCCACACCGGGACTAGGTCTTGGGAGACCCAGTACTTC.

This chain joins TRBV5-5 and TRBJ2-7; 8 bases match TRBD1. The CDR3 extends over 15 amino acids. CDR1 and CDR2 from the germline V gene are SGHKS and YYEKEE (reference sequence). Trimming took 4 bases from V and 4 from J; bases not matched to a gene: 10. CDR3 nucleotides: TGTGCCAGCAGCCCCACCGGGACAGGAAGATACGAGCAGTACTTC. Amino acids: CASSPTGTGRYEQYF.

This clone was counted a single time. This chain uses TRBV10-3 with TRBJ2-1; D perhaps matches TRBD2 (6 bases). The length of the CDR3 is 13 residues. Germline assignment: CDR1 ENHRY and CDR2 SYGVKD. V shed 0 bases and J shed 9 bases, with 9 bases lying between them. Here the CDR3 DNA reads TGTGCCATCAGTGAGTCGGGACTGAGTGAGCAGTTCTTC. Its translation is CAISESGLSEQFF.